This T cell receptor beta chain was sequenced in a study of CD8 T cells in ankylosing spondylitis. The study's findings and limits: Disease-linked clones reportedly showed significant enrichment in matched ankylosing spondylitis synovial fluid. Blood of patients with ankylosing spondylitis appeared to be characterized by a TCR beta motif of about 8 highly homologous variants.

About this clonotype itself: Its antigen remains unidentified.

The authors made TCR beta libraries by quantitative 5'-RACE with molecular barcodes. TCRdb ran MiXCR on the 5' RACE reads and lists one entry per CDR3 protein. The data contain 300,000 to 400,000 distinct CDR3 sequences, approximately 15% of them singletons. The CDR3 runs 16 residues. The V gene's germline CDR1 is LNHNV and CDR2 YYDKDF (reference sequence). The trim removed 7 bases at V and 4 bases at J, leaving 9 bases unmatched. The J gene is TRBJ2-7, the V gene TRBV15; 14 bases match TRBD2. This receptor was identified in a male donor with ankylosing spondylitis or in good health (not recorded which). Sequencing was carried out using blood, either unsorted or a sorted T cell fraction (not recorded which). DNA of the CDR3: TGTGCCACCAACCCGGGACTAGCGGGAGTAAGATACGAGCAGTACTTC. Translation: CATNPGLAGVRYEQYF.